This T cell receptor beta chain was documented in a study of T cell changes during pregnancy in multiple sclerosis. The protocol was immunoSEQ multiplex PCR, while the TCRdb copy is restricted to in-frame clones and leaves out a portion. The sample consists of 25,000 to 35,000 clones, around 90% of them appearing once. CDR1 is MGHRA, CDR2 YSYEKL, per germline. This CDR3 is built from 15 residues. V was shortened by 2 bases and J by 0 bases, with 10 bases between the two germline ends. This clonotype originated in a female donor with multiple sclerosis, enrolled in a pregnancy study. The chain joins TRBV4-1 to TRBJ1-1; TRBD1 is a possible D gene (6 bases). The source was CD8+ T cells from peripheral blood mononuclear cells, collected before pregnancy. In DNA form, the CDR3 reads TGCGCCAGCAGCCAATTAGACAGGATGAACACTGAAGCTTTCTTT. It yields the protein CASSQLDRMNTEAFF.